This entry concerns a single T cell receptor beta chain. It was with random hexamers that roughly 0.45 to 1 ug RNA was reverse transcribed. TCRdb reprocessed the immunoSEQ multiplex PCR reads via MiXCR and lists one record per CDR3 protein. Of roughly 200,000 distinct CDR3 sequences listed, roughly 94% are singletons. This record belongs to a study of CD8 T cells in Susac syndrome. The control participants were healthy donors, and these controls were matched with respect to both age and sex. The CD8+ and CD4+ T cells were negatively isolated, with the TEMRA cells enriched by FACS. V lost 5 bases to trimming and J lost 6 bases, with 11 bases between them. Germline assignment: CDR1 DFQATT and CDR2 SNEGSKA (reference sequence). The length of the CDR3 is 11 residues.

This TCR was sampled from a human donor in good health. The genes are TRBV20-1 and TRBJ2-7; D gene ambiguous. Sequenced input: CD4+ T cells from PBMCs. The CDR3 spells CSAPAIGEQYF. The CDR3 nucleotides are TGCAGTGCTCCGGCCATAGGCGAGCAGTACTTC.